Following are 11 T cell receptor beta chains from one sample sequenced in a study of blood T cell repertoires in COVID-19 (dated by TCRdb to 2018 to 2021). The library relied on the immunoSEQ multiplex PCR assay. TCRdb retrieved this table from immuneACCESS and kept in-frame rearrangements only. Not all clones are present; in checked studies, unresolved V genes account for under half, and no reason is known for the remainder. The table for this sample lists approximately 78,000 clones; approximately 90% of them were counted only once. 2.5% to 3% of the sample is held by the ten biggest clonotypes. The sequenced material came from peripheral blood. All receptors derive from a middle-aged man with COVID-19, enrolled during active disease.

In this sample, this clone turned up once. The rearrangement joins TRBV27 to TRBJ1-6; unclear D gene. This CDR3 region has 15 residues. V was shortened by 2 bases and J by 5 bases, with 10 bases between the two germline ends. Germline-derived CDR1 and CDR2 are MNHEY and SMNVEV (reference sequence). This CDR3 reads CASSLIGSHNSPLHF. CDR3 sequence (DNA): TGTGCCAGCAGTTTAATAGGGAGCCATAATTCACCCCTCCACTTT.

The chain couples TRBV5-1 to TRBJ1-3; the D gene is possibly TRBD1 (5 bases). Trimming cost V 4 bases and J 7 bases, with 12 bases left between them. The CDR3 consists of 13 residues. Germline loops: CDR1 SGHRS, CDR2 YFSETQ. CDR3 protein: CASSGAGGNTIYF. The CDR3 DNA sequence: TGCGCCAGCAGCGGGGCCGGAGGGAACACCATATATTTT. The full variable domain, in which reference TRBV5-1 and TRBJ1-3 provide the parts outside the CDR3, is KAGVTQTPRYLIKTRGQQVTLSCSPISGHRSVSWYQQTPGQGLQFLFEYFSETQRNKGNFPGRFSGRQFSNSRSEMNVSTLELGDSALYLCASSGAGGNTIYFGEGSWLTVV.

The J gene is TRBJ1-5, the V gene TRBV2; D gene ambiguous. Germline-derived CDR1 and CDR2 are SNHLY and FYNNEI. This CDR3 contains 13 residues. Trimming removed 4 bases from V and 5 bases from J, with 9 bases in between. In nucleotides, the CDR3 is TGTGCCAGCAGTGCTGGGCGGGATCAGCCCCAGCATTTT. The encoded protein is CASSAGRDQPQHF.

This rearrangement joins TRBV7-8 to TRBJ2-2, with D unclear. Trimming took off 5 bases at V and 4 bases at J, with 5 bases between the two ends. The CDR3 length is 12 residues. In germline, CDR1 is SGHVS, CDR2 FQNEAQ. The DNA for the CDR3 is TGTGCCAGCAGCCCGCGCACCGGGGAGCTGTTTTTT. Translating gives CASSPRTGELFF.

With respect to this clone: The same CDR3 is also encoded by other DNA sequences in this sample. The rearrangement links TRBV9 to TRBJ2-7; TRBD1 matches at 9 bases. The trim removed 0 bases at V and 6 bases at J, leaving 1 base unmatched. This CDR3 has 13 amino acids. Germline CDR1 reads SGDLS; CDR2 reads YYNGEE. Here the CDR3 reads CASSVGQGGEQYF. The CDR3 DNA reads TGTGCCAGCAGCGTAGGACAGGGGGGCGAGCAGTACTTC.

The chain uses TRBV12-3 or TRBV12-4 and TRBJ1-5; D possibly corresponds to TRBD1 (5 bases). V lost 9 bases to trimming and J lost 3 bases, with 12 bases between them. This CDR3 contains 13 residues. The CDR3 here is CARRRAFNQPQHF. DNA of the CDR3: TGTGCCAGGCGCAGGGCCTTCAATCAGCCCCAGCATTTT.

The gene calls are TRBV11-2 and TRBJ2-5; TRBD1 matches 7 bases. The CDR3 has 13 amino acids. The germline CDR1 and CDR2 sequences are SGHAT and FQNNGV. Losses at the gene ends were 5 bases for V and 2 bases for J; bases not matched to a gene: 2. CDR3 amino acids: CASSRGQQETQYF. For the CDR3, the DNA is TGTGCCAGCAGCCGGGGACAGCAAGAGACCCAGTACTTC.

The chain has TRBV6-5 and TRBJ2-2, with TRBD1 identical over 9 bases. V lost 6 bases to trimming and J lost 7 bases; unmatched junction nucleotides: 9. The CDR3 covers 15 residues. Germline V gives CDR1 MNHEY, CDR2 SVGAGI. CDR3 region: CASSRDREKIGELFF. CDR3 DNA sequence: TGTGCCAGCAGCCGGGACAGGGAAAAAATCGGGGAGCTGTTTTTT.

The V call is TRBV3-1 (or the pseudogene TRBV3-2), the J call TRBJ1-3; possible D gene TRBD1, 5 bases. CDR1 and CDR2 (germline): LGHDT, YNNKEL (reference sequence). V lost 4 bases and J lost 2, with 15 bases in between. The CDR3 covers 16 residues. The CDR3 DNA reads as TGTGCCAGCAGCCTGAGCGGGGGACGGACTGGAAACACCATATATTTT. Protein product: CASSLSGGRTGNTIYF.

The J gene is TRBJ2-3, the V gene TRBV18, with 7 positions matching TRBD2. The V and J ends lost 3 bases and 0 bases, in that order; junction bases with no gene match: 6. From germline, CDR1 is KGHSH and CDR2 LQKENI. This CDR3 region has 16 residues. The DNA of the CDR3 is TGTGCCAGCTCACCCCTGTCTAGCGGAAGCACAGATACGCAGTATTTT. Protein: CASSPLSSGSTDTQYF.

The chain links TRBV4-2 to TRBJ2-3; D gene ambiguous. The germline V gene encodes CDR1 LGHNA and CDR2 YNFKEQ. There are 14 residues in the CDR3. Trimming left V 4 bases short and J 7 bases short, with 15 bases between. This chain's CDR3 is CASSPLNDLNTQYF. In nucleotides, the CDR3 is TGTGCCAGCAGCCCCCTCAACGACTTGAATACGCAGTATTTT.